Shown below are 24 T cell receptor beta chains from a single sample sequenced in a study of T cell responses to AZD1222 COVID-19 vaccine. Generated by immunoSEQ multiplex PCR, the TCRdb table keeps only in-frame clones and is missing some. Of about 35,000 clones listed, about 86% were seen once; the top ten hold 5.5% to 7.5%. Specimen: peripheral blood, collected on day 0 of AZD1222 vaccination. These receptors were collected from an adult in good health.

V is TRBV11-2 and J is TRBJ2-3; a weak D match, TRBD2 (5 bases). The ends were cut back, 3 bases at V and 1 base at J, with 8 bases in the middle. The germline CDR1 and CDR2 sequences are SGHAT and FQNNGV. The CDR3 spans 14 residues. The CDR3: CASSFSGGTDTQYF. CDR3 in DNA: TGTGCCAGCAGCTTTTCCGGGGGCACAGATACGCAGTATTTT.

The V and J genes are TRBV19 and TRBJ1-3, with a possible D match to TRBD1 (5 bases). V was cut by 3 bases and J by 6 bases, with 12 bases left in between. The germline gives CDR1 LNHDA, CDR2 SQIVND (reference sequence). The CDR3 extends over 14 amino acids. The CDR3 sequence: CASSIPGSVNTIYF. The CDR3 bases are TGTGCCAGTAGTATCCCAGGGAGCGTAAACACCATATATTTT.

The chain employs TRBV7-2 and TRBJ2-1; 11 bases line up with TRBD1. Germline loops: CDR1 SGHTA, CDR2 FQGNSA. Germline trimming cut 3 bases from V and 8 bases from J; bases unmatched to any gene: 6. This CDR3 is built from 15 residues. The CDR3: CASSFRTGGPYEQFF. The CDR3 DNA reads as TGTGCCAGCAGCTTTCGGACAGGGGGCCCATATGAGCAGTTCTTC.

The CDR3 bases are TGTGCCAGCAGCCCAGACGGGTTCTACGAGCAGTACTTC. Encoded protein: CASSPDGFYEQYF. J is TRBJ2-7 and V is TRBV7-2; D not resolved. The ends were cut back, 5 bases at V and 3 bases at J, with 11 bases in the middle. The CDR3 consists of 13 residues. The germline gives CDR1 SGHTA, CDR2 FQGNSA.

V is TRBV10-3 and J is TRBJ1-2; no clear D gene. V was trimmed by 5 bases and J by 4 bases, leaving 8 bases between them. The germline gives CDR1 ENHRY, CDR2 SYGVKD. The length of the CDR3 is 12 residues. CDR3 loop: CAISQDRYGYTF. The CDR3 nucleotides are TGTGCCATCAGTCAGGACCGCTATGGCTACACCTTC.

This clone has only a few counts. The genes are TRBV7-2 and TRBJ1-1; 10 nucleotides agree with TRBD1. The CDR3 sequence is 16 residues long. Trimming removed 5 bases from V and 3 bases from J; junction bases left unmatched: 9. The V gene's germline CDR1 is SGHTA and CDR2 FQGNSA. The CDR3 nucleotides read TGTGCCAGCAGCGCGGGACAGGGGAATGGGCACACTGAAGCTTTCTTT. Translated: CASSAGQGNGHTEAFF.

The CDR3 loop is CATATGTDTQYF. The CDR3 DNA reads as TGTGCCACCGCTACGGGCACAGATACGCAGTATTTT. This chain connects TRBV24-1 to TRBJ2-3; D gene unclear. V lost 9 bases to trimming and J lost 1 base, with 7 bases between them. Germline V gene sequence: CDR1 KGHDR, CDR2 SFDVKD. This CDR3 comprises 12 residues.

The chain joins TRBV4-2 to TRBJ1-6, with D possibly TRBD1 on 5 matching bases. V shed 1 base and J shed 8 bases, with 6 bases lying between them. There are 13 residues in the CDR3. Germline V gene sequence: CDR1 LGHNA, CDR2 YNFKEQ. The CDR3 loop reads CASSQGGDSPLHF. CDR3 bases: TGTGCCAGCAGCCAAGGGGGGGATTCACCCCTCCACTTT.

The chain uses TRBV27 and TRBJ1-5; no definite D call. Germline V gene lookup returns CDR1 MNHEY and CDR2 SMNVEV (reference sequence). The ends were cut back, 5 bases at V and 4 bases at J, with 21 bases in the middle. The CDR3 is made up of 17 amino acids. CDR3 amino acids: CASSLYPPGGSNQPQHF. In DNA, the CDR3 is TGTGCCAGCAGTCTCTACCCCCCAGGCGGTTCGAATCAGCCCCAGCATTTT.

The rearrangement joins TRBV3-1 (or the pseudogene TRBV3-2) to TRBJ1-6; 7 positions agree with TRBD1. The CDR3 runs 17 residues. V trimming: 3 bases; J trimming: 6 bases; junction bases outside the gene matches: 11. Germline lookup yields CDR1 LGHDT and CDR2 YNNKEL (reference sequence). For the CDR3, the DNA is TGTGCCAGCAGCCAGAGTCCCGGGACAGTGTTTAATTCACCCCTCCACTTT. Its translation: CASSQSPGTVFNSPLHF.

In this sample, this clone turned up a few times. V gene TRBV6-2 or TRBV6-3 combines with J gene TRBJ2-1; 7 positions match TRBD1. Germline CDR1 MNHEY, CDR2 SVGEGT. CDR3 length: 15 residues. J lost 5 bases, V lost 2 bases, and 6 bases had no gene match. The CDR3 loop reads CASSYTGTDDNEQFF. The CDR3 DNA follows: TGTGCCAGCAGTTACACTGGGACAGATGACAATGAGCAGTTCTTC.

The chain uses TRBV6-5 and TRBJ2-1; the D gene could be TRBD1 or TRBD2 (5 bases each). Germline-derived CDR1 and CDR2 are MNHEY and SVGAGI. Between the trimmed V and J ends, which lost 8 bases and 7 bases, there was a span of 15 bases. The CDR3 spans 13 residues. CDR3: CASALGVTNEQFF. The CDR3 DNA is TGTGCCAGCGCCCTGGGGGTGACGAATGAGCAGTTCTTC.

The rearrangement joins TRBV9 to TRBJ2-7, with 7 bases that match TRBD1. Losses at the gene ends were 4 bases for V and 4 bases for J; bases not matched to a gene: 11. CDR1 and CDR2 (germline): SGDLS, YYNGEE. The CDR3 is made up of 15 amino acids. Here the CDR3 reads CASSLSWTGIYEQYF. CDR3 DNA sequence: TGTGCCAGCAGCCTCTCGTGGACAGGCATATACGAGCAGTACTTC.

This sequence joins TRBV7-9 and TRBJ1-1, with D perhaps TRBD1 (5 bases). The V gene's germline CDR1 is SEHNR and CDR2 FQNEAQ (reference sequence). The CDR3 has 12 residues. Trimming shortened V by 5 bases and J by 8 bases, and 12 bases separated the two germline ends. The CDR3: CASSRQGLEAFF. Here the CDR3 DNA reads TGTGCCAGCAGCCGTCAGGGTTTGGAAGCTTTCTTT.

This clone was counted a single time. The chain joins TRBV2 to TRBJ1-5; D possibly corresponds to TRBD1 (5 bases). The CDR3 contains 15 residues. V was pared by 4 bases and J by 6 bases, with 16 bases between. Germline V gene sequence: CDR1 SNHLY, CDR2 FYNNEI. Here the CDR3 reads CASSAYARDSQPQHF. The CDR3 region has the DNA TGTGCCAGCAGTGCTTATGCCAGGGATAGTCAGCCCCAGCATTTT.

This clone was recorded a few times. Here the CDR3 DNA reads TGCGCCAGCAGCCCTTTGGACAGGGGCGCAACTAATGAAAAACTGTTTTTT. Protein product: CASSPLDRGATNEKLFF. V is TRBV4-3 and J is TRBJ1-4; 9 nucleotides line up with TRBD1. Germline lookup yields CDR1 LGHNA and CDR2 YSLEER. This CDR3 region has 17 residues. V gave up 4 bases and J gave up 0 bases; unmatched junction bases: 6.

This chain joins TRBV7-9 and TRBJ1-1; D gene uncertain. CDR1 and CDR2 from the germline V gene are SEHNR and FQNEAQ (reference sequence). The CDR3 covers 14 residues. V was clipped by 5 bases and J by 6 bases, with 16 bases between them. The CDR3 spells CASSPLMSVPEAFF. CDR3 coding DNA: TGTGCCAGCAGCCCCCTGATGTCTGTTCCTGAAGCTTTCTTT.

V gene TRBV7-9 combines with J gene TRBJ1-4; D is undetermined. The CDR3 runs to 14 residues. V was pared by 4 bases and J by 8 bases, with 14 bases between. The germline gives CDR1 SEHNR, CDR2 FQNEAQ (reference sequence). The CDR3 nucleotides are TGTGCCAGCAGCTCCGGGCCGATCGCCGAAAAACTGTTTTTT. It encodes CASSSGPIAEKLFF.

V gene TRBV4-3 combines with J gene TRBJ1-6; D uncertain. CDR3 length: 14 amino acids. V dropped 1 base and J dropped 7 bases, with 8 bases sitting between them. The germline gives CDR1 LGHNA, CDR2 YSLEER. The DNA for the CDR3 is TGCGCCAGCAGCCAAGGCAGTACGAATTCACCCCTCCACTTT. This gives the protein CASSQGSTNSPLHF.

This clone was counted a single time. V gene TRBV29-1 combines with J gene TRBJ2-1, with D perhaps TRBD2 (6 bases). Trimming removed 2 bases at V and 5 bases at J, with 19 bases between. The CDR3 is 16 residues long. Per germline, CDR1 SQVTM and CDR2 ANQGSEA. The CDR3: CSVERAGTSFDNEQFF. CDR3 in DNA: TGCAGCGTTGAAAGGGCAGGGACTTCTTTCGACAATGAGCAGTTCTTC.

The chain carries TRBV6-5 and TRBJ1-1; D is perhaps TRBD1 (5 bases). The CDR3 extends over 15 amino acids. Trimming removed 0 bases at V and 6 bases at J, with 14 bases between. Germline loops: CDR1 MNHEY, CDR2 SVGAGI. The CDR3 DNA is TGTGCCAGCAGTTACTCTTTCGGGGGTTTCGCTGAAGCTTTCTTT. Amino acid sequence: CASSYSFGGFAEAFF.

This chain uses TRBV13 with TRBJ1-4, with TRBD1 matching 7 bases. This CDR3 is built from 17 residues. The V gene's germline CDR1 is PRHDT and CDR2 FYEKMQ (reference sequence). The J segment lost 7 bases and the V segment lost 1 base, leaving 12 bases of the junction unmatched. The CDR3 here is CASSLAGAGGIGEKLFF. The CDR3 DNA sequence: TGTGCCAGCAGCTTAGCAGGGGCAGGGGGTATCGGTGAAAAACTGTTTTTT.

This chain joins TRBV21-1 and TRBJ1-3; the DNA was not used to check the table's D call, TRBD1. TRBV21-1 is marked as a pseudogene. This CDR3 region has 20 residues. CDR3 sequence: CATIKTGQGPPHRSGNTIYF. CDR3 coding DNA: TGTGCCACCATCAAAACCGGACAGGGGCCGCCCCACCGGTCCGGAAACACCATATATTTT.

The rearrangement links TRBV28 to TRBJ2-7, with D tentatively TRBD1 (5 bases). Trimming left V 2 bases short and J 3 bases short, with 14 bases between. This CDR3 spans 15 amino acids. Germline-derived CDR1 and CDR2 are MDHEN and SYDVKM. CDR3 residues: CASSLGARLLYEQYF. CDR3 coding DNA: TGTGCCAGCAGTTTAGGGGCACGCCTCCTCTACGAGCAGTACTTC.